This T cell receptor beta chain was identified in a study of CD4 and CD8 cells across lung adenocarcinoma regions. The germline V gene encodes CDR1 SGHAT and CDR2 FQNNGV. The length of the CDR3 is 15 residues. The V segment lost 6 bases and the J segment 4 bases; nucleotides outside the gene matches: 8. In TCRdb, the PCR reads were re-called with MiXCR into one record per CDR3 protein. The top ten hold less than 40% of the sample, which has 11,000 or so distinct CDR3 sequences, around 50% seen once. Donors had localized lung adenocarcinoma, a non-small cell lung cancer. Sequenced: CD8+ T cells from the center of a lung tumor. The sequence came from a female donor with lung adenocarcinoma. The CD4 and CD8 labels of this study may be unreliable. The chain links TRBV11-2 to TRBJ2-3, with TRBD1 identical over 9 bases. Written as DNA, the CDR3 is TGTGCCAGCAGAGCCGGGACAGGGCACCCAGATACGCAGTATTTT. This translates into CASRAGTGHPDTQYF.